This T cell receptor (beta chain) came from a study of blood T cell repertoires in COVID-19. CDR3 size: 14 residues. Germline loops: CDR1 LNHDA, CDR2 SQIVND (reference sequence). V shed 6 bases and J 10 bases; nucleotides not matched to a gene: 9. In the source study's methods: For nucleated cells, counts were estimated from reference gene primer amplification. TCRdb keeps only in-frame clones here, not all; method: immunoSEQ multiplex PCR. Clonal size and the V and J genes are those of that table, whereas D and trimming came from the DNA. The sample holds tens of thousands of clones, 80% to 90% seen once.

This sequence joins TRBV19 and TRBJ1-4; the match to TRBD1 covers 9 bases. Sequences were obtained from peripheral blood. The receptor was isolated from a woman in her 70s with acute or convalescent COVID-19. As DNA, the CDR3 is TGTGCCAGTAGGTTGGGACAGGGAATCGGAAAACTGTTTTTT. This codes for CASRLGQGIGKLFF.